Presented here are 23 T cell receptor beta chains from one specimen sequenced in a study of blood T cell repertoires in COVID-19. Generated by immunoSEQ multiplex PCR, the TCRdb table keeps only in-frame clones and is missing some. Counted here are 40,000 to 50,000 clones, roughly 87% occurring once; the ten biggest clones make up more than 5%. The specimen was peripheral blood. These receptors originate from a human donor in a cohort sampled during active COVID-19.

The chain uses TRBV27 and TRBJ2-7; D perhaps matches TRBD2 (6 bases). Deletions cut 2 bases from V and 3 bases from J, with 14 bases between. CDR1 MNHEY and CDR2 SMNVEV come from the germline V gene (reference sequence). This CDR3 comprises 15 residues. The CDR3 DNA reads as TGTGCCAGCAGTTTAAGTGGGACTCTTAACTACGAGCAGTACTTC. The encoded protein is CASSLSGTLNYEQYF.

The V gene is TRBV6-5, the J gene TRBJ2-3; D is ambiguous. The CDR3 is made up of 12 amino acids. Germline values: CDR1 MNHEY, CDR2 SVGAGI. V was pared by 8 bases and J by 2 bases, with 8 bases between. The CDR3 DNA follows: TGTGCCAGCTTAGATCTCACAGATACGCAGTATTTT. Protein product: CASLDLTDTQYF.

Only one count was recorded for this clone. This chain connects TRBV7-2 to TRBJ2-2; a possible D gene is TRBD2 (6 bases). Germline loops: CDR1 SGHTA, CDR2 FQGNSA. V gave up 5 bases and J gave up 7 bases, with 17 bases separating them. CDR3 length: 15 residues. CDR3 coding DNA: TGTGCCAGCAGCCCCCGTCGAGCGGGCGGCGGGGAGCTGTTTTTT. Amino acids: CASSPRRAGGGELFF.

J is TRBJ1-5 and V is TRBV18; the D gene is possibly TRBD1 (5 bases). V was clipped by 4 bases and J by 11 bases, with 24 bases between them. Per germline, CDR1 KGHSH and CDR2 LQKENI. CDR3 size: 16 residues. DNA for the CDR3: TGTGCCAGCTCACTCTCGAGCACGGGGACTACGACAGCCCAGCATTTT. Translating gives CASSLSSTGTTTAQHF.

The chain joins TRBV5-1 to TRBJ1-3, with 7 bases identical to TRBD1. The germline V gene encodes CDR1 SGHRS and CDR2 YFSETQ. The CDR3 covers 15 residues. V dropped 4 bases and J dropped 0; count of bases not matched to a gene: 4. The CDR3, as DNA: TGCGCCAGCAGCGACAGGGACCACTCTGGAAACACCATATATTTT. It translates to CASSDRDHSGNTIYF.

The chain couples TRBV29-1 to TRBJ2-1; D is possibly TRBD2 (6 bases). The CDR3 is 12 residues long. The germline V gene has CDR1 SQVTM and CDR2 ANQGSEA. V was shortened by 5 bases and J by 8 bases, with 13 bases between the two germline ends. CDR3 in DNA: TGCAGCGTTAGAAGCGGGTGGGATGAGCAGTTCTTC. Protein: CSVRSGWDEQFF.

In this sample, this clone turned up once. The rearrangement links TRBV7-2 to TRBJ2-1; 7 positions match TRBD2. Unmatched junction bases numbered 5, after V lost 3 bases and J lost 0 bases. Germline V gene data show CDR1 as SGHTA and CDR2 as FQGNSA. The CDR3 totals 16 residues. The CDR3 region is CASSLRAGDSYNEQFF. CDR3 in DNA: TGTGCCAGCAGCTTGCGCGCGGGAGACTCCTACAATGAGCAGTTCTTC.

The chain uses TRBV30 and TRBJ2-6; no definite D call. CDR3 size: 14 residues. CDR1 and CDR2 from the germline V gene are GTSNPN and SVGIG (reference sequence). CDR3 in amino acids: CGITAYSGANVLTF. The CDR3 nucleotides read TGTGGCATTACCGCCTACTCTGGGGCCAACGTCCTGACTTTC.

This chain uses TRBV6-5 with TRBJ1-1; a weak D match, TRBD1 (6 bases). Germline V gene lookup returns CDR1 MNHEY and CDR2 SVGAGI. This CDR3 has 14 amino acids. With 2 bases removed from V and 0 bases from J, the gap between germline ends came to 7 bases. The CDR3 loop is CASSYNRVNTEAFF. Written as DNA, the CDR3 is TGTGCCAGCAGTTACAACAGGGTGAACACTGAAGCTTTCTTT.

The chain couples TRBV19 to TRBJ2-3; 8 bases match TRBD1. V shed 0 bases and J 2 bases; nucleotides not matched to a gene: 10. This CDR3 contains 18 residues. Looked up from germline, CDR1 is LNHDA and CDR2 is SQIVND (reference sequence). DNA of the CDR3: TGTGCCAGTAGTATAGATCTAGACGGGACAGGACACACAGATACGCAGTATTTT. Translation gives CASSIDLDGTGHTDTQYF.

The genes are TRBV2 and TRBJ2-5; TRBD2 is a possible D gene (6 bases). Germline V lookup: CDR1 SNHLY, CDR2 FYNNEI. The CDR3 length is 14 residues. The ends were cut back, 8 bases at V and 5 bases at J, with 18 bases in the middle. DNA for the CDR3: TGTGCCAGCGGGCTAGCGCTGGAGGGGGAGACCCAGTACTTC. This codes for CASGLALEGETQYF.

This clone showed up just once. As DNA, the CDR3 is TGTGCCAGTAGTATAACGGGGGGGACAGATACGCAGTATTTT. As protein: CASSITGGTDTQYF. V usage is TRBV19 and J usage is TRBJ2-3, with 8 bases fitting TRBD2. Germline CDR1 LNHDA, CDR2 SQIVND (reference sequence). The CDR3 is 14 amino acids. V lost 2 bases and J lost 3; bases outside the gene matches: 1.

The rearrangement uses TRBV7-9 and TRBJ2-3; no reliable D call. Trimming removed 3 bases from V and 5 bases from J, with 3 bases in between. This CDR3 spans 11 amino acids. Germline V CDR1 and CDR2: SEHNR, FQNEAQ (reference sequence). The CDR3 protein is CASSFKDTQYF. DNA for the CDR3: TGTGCCAGCAGCTTCAAAGATACGCAGTATTTT.

This clone was detected only a few times. The gene calls are TRBV20-1 and TRBJ1-2, with TRBD1 identical over 7 bases. The CDR3 length is 14 residues. V was clipped by 4 bases and J by 4 bases; unmatched bases: 9. CDR1 DFQATT and CDR2 SNEGSKA come from the germline V gene (reference sequence). This chain's CDR3 is CSATEQGTAYGYTF. The DNA for the CDR3 is TGCAGTGCTACTGAACAGGGGACGGCCTATGGCTACACCTTC.

This chain connects TRBV27 to TRBJ1-1; 10 positions match TRBD1. The germline V gene encodes CDR1 MNHEY and CDR2 SMNVEV (reference sequence). The CDR3 runs 18 residues. V trimming: 6 bases; J trimming: 1 base; junction bases outside the gene matches: 14. The CDR3 protein is CASRPTGTGAWRNTEAFF. CDR3 sequence (DNA): TGTGCCAGCAGACCTACCGGGACAGGGGCTTGGAGGAACACTGAAGCTTTCTTT.

The rearrangement joins TRBV27 to TRBJ1-3; the match to TRBD1 covers 8 bases. The V and J ends lost 5 bases and 1 base, in that order; junction bases with no gene match: 7. The CDR3 is made up of 16 amino acids. CDR1 and CDR2 (germline): MNHEY, SMNVEV (reference sequence). The CDR3 bases are TGTGCCAGCAGTCCGACAGGGGCCGGGTCTGGAAACACCATATATTTT. Translating gives CASSPTGAGSGNTIYF.

The rearrangement links TRBV5-5 to TRBJ1-2, with TRBD1 identical over 8 bases. The CDR3 sequence is 15 residues long. With V trimmed by 2 bases and J by 3 bases, 6 bases remained unmatched. Germline-derived CDR1 and CDR2 are SGHKS and YYEKEE (reference sequence). In DNA form, the CDR3 reads TGTGCCAGCAGCTTTCAGGGGGCTTTTGACTATGGCTACACCTTC. Translation: CASSFQGAFDYGYTF.

The chain uses TRBV19 and TRBJ1-5, with TRBD1 identical over 8 bases. The V gene's germline CDR1 is LNHDA and CDR2 SQIVND (reference sequence). The J segment lost 3 bases and the V segment lost 6 bases, leaving 7 bases of the junction unmatched. The CDR3 runs to 15 residues. In DNA, the CDR3 is TGTGCCAGTAGACCGACAGGGGTCGACAATCAGCCCCAGCATTTT. Its translation is CASRPTGVDNQPQHF.

This chain connects TRBV19 to TRBJ1-5, with 9 bases that match TRBD1. V shed 8 bases and J 10 bases; nucleotides not matched to a gene: 9. The CDR3 has 13 residues. Germline V gene data show CDR1 as LNHDA and CDR2 as SQIVND (reference sequence). The CDR3 region has the DNA TGTGCCAGTCATACCGGGACAGGGCTCCCCCAGCATTTT. Its protein is CASHTGTGLPQHF.

The CDR3 nucleotides are TGCGCCAGCAGCCAGGGACTAGCGGGAGCATATACGCAGTATTTT. Residues: CASSQGLAGAYTQYF. The chain links TRBV5-1 to TRBJ2-3, with 14 nucleotides matching TRBD2. Trimming removed 4 bases from V and 7 bases from J; junction bases left unmatched: 5. CDR1 is SGHRS and CDR2 is YFSETQ in the germline V gene. CDR3 size: 15 residues.

The V call is TRBV12-3 or TRBV12-4, the J call TRBJ2-5, with a tentative D call TRBD1 (6 bases). Trimming took off 5 bases at V and 4 bases at J, with 8 bases between the two ends. This CDR3 has 12 residues. In nucleotides, the CDR3 is TGTGCCAGCAGTCTGGGGGCAGAGACCCAGTACTTC. Translated: CASSLGAETQYF.

The chain has TRBV7-9 and TRBJ2-7, with 8 bases lining up with TRBD1. The CDR3 extends over 16 amino acids. V dropped 4 bases and J dropped 3; count of bases not matched to a gene: 11. Germline V gene sequence: CDR1 SEHNR, CDR2 FQNEAQ (reference sequence). CDR3 protein: CASSSQGALPLYEQYF. The CDR3, as DNA: TGTGCCAGCAGCTCTCAGGGGGCGCTTCCGCTCTACGAGCAGTACTTC.

The chain couples TRBV2 to TRBJ2-2, with D unclear. CDR3 length: 12 amino acids. CDR1 is SNHLY and CDR2 is FYNNEI in the germline V gene. Deletions cut 6 bases from V and 3 bases from J, with 5 bases between. The CDR3 nucleotides read TGTGCCAGCAGGACACACACCGGGGAGCTGTTTTTT. Protein product: CASRTHTGELFF.